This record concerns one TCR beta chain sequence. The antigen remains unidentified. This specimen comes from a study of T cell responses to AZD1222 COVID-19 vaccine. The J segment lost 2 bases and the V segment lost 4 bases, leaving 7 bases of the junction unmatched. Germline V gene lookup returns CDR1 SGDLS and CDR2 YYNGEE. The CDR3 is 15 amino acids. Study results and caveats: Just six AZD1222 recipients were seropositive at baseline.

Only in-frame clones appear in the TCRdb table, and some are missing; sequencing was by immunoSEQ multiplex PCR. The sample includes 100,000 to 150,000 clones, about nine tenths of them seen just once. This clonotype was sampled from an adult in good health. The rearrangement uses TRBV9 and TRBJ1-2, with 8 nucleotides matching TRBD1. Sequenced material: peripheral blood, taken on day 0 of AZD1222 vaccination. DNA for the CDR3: TGTGCCAGCAGCATTACAGGGGGGCTAAACTATGGCTACACCTTC. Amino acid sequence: CASSITGGLNYGYTF.